Given below is one TCR beta chain in context. This record comes from a study of cytomegalovirus exposure and HLA in healthy donors. The PCR had 60 Vbeta and 13 Jbeta primers. The table came from immunoSEQ multiplex PCR; TCRdb's copy has only in-frame clones and leaves some out. The sample consists of around 78,000 clones, around 84% of them appearing once. The CDR3 runs to 16 residues. V trimming: 7 bases; J trimming: 6 bases; junction bases outside the gene matches: 15. Germline CDR1 reads SNHLY; CDR2 reads FYNNEI. This chain joins TRBV2 and TRBJ1-1; TRBD1 matches 9 bases. Sequenced material: PBMCs. This TCR came from a woman in her 50s in good health and CMV-seronegative. Written as DNA, the CDR3 is TGTGCCAGCATTCCCGGACAGGGGAGCAAGTGGCCTGAAGCTTTCTTT. Its translation is CASIPGQGSKWPEAFF. Variable domain in full (rest from reference TRBV2 and TRBJ1-1): EPEVTQTPSHQVTQMGQEVILRCVPISNHLYFYWYRQILGQKVEFLVSFYNNEISEKSEIFDDQFSVERPDGSNFTLKIRSTKLEDSAMYFCASIPGQGSKWPEAFFGQGTRLTVV.